This is a list of T cell receptor beta chains from one sample in a study of Ad26.COV2.S vaccination and SARS-CoV-2 variants. Clones were sequenced by immunoSEQ multiplex PCR, and TCRdb holds only the in-frame ones, with some missing. The sample records about 480,000 clones, 87% being singletons. The sample here was peripheral blood, taken in a trial of Ad26.COV2.S vaccine versus placebo. Receptors were obtained from a person between 18 and 59 years old who received the Ad26.COV2.S COVID-19 vaccine or a placebo. The CDR3 runs from the conserved cysteine through the conserved F or W. The D gene is left open where the match is weak. Rows may omit the clone size; those that give it use once, few, many or a size class.

CDR3: CASSERLAGPANGETQYF; DNA: TGTGCCAGCAGTGAAAGACTAGCGGGACCAGCTAACGGAGAGACCCAGTACTTC; V: TRBV6-1; size: .; J: TRBJ2-5; D: TRBD2
CDR3: CASSPRADTEAFF; DNA: TGTGCCAGCAGCCCAAGGGCGGACACTGAAGCTTTCTTT; V: TRBV5-6; size: .; J: TRBJ1-1; D: .
CDR3: CASSRTLGAATEAFF; DNA: TGTGCCAGCAGCCGGACCTTGGGGGCGGCGACTGAAGCTTTCTTT; V: TRBV3-1/TRBV3-2; size: .; J: TRBJ1-1; D: .
CDR3: CASRDTGELFF; DNA: TGTGCCAGCAGGGACACCGGGGAGCTGTTTTTT; V: TRBV6-6; size: few; J: TRBJ2-2; D: .
CDR3: CASSVVTGDGELFF; DNA: TGTGCCAGCAGCGTAGTAACAGGGGACGGGGAGCTGTTTTTT; V: TRBV9; size: .; J: TRBJ2-2; D: TRBD1
CDR3: CASSLGYGTSKSHEQFF; DNA: TGTGCCAGCAGCTTGGGGTACGGGACTAGTAAGTCCCATGAGCAGTTCTTC; V: TRBV7-2; size: .; J: TRBJ2-1; D: TRBD2
CDR3: CASSFGGGANTGELFF; DNA: TGTGCCAGCAGCTTCGGGGGGGGTGCGAACACCGGGGAGCTGTTTTTT; V: TRBV7-2; size: .; J: TRBJ2-2; D: TRBD2
CDR3: CSVVREGAVETQYF; DNA: TGCAGCGTTGTTAGGGAGGGGGCGGTGGAGACCCAGTACTTC; V: TRBV29-1; size: .; J: TRBJ2-5; D: .
CDR3: CASSQREGYEQYF; DNA: TGCGCCAGCAGCCAAAGAGAGGGCTACGAGCAGTACTTC; V: TRBV4-3; size: .; J: TRBJ2-7; D: .
CDR3: CASSQGSGLAGSEQYF; DNA: TGTGCCAGCAGCCAAGGGAGCGGACTAGCGGGATCCGAGCAGTACTTC; V: TRBV3-1/TRBV3-2; size: .; J: TRBJ2-7; D: TRBD2
CDR3: CASSVPGRSNSPLHF; DNA: TGTGCCAGCAGTGTACCTGGACGGTCAAATTCACCCCTCCACTTT; V: TRBV6-2/TRBV6-3; size: .; J: TRBJ1-6; D: .
CDR3: CATSDYGPTDTQYF; DNA: TGTGCCACCAGTGATTATGGCCCTACAGATACGCAGTATTTT; V: TRBV24-1; size: .; J: TRBJ2-3; D: .
CDR3: CASSRLRGPETQYF; DNA: TGTGCCAGCAGCCGCTTGCGGGGGCCGGAGACCCAGTACTTC; V: TRBV7-9; size: .; J: TRBJ2-5; D: .
CDR3: CASSLGGQGGRTEETQYF; DNA: TGTGCCAGCAGCTTGGGCGGGCAGGGCGGCCGCACAGAAGAGACCCAGTACTTC; V: TRBV5-4; size: few; J: TRBJ2-5; D: .
CDR3: CASSRGQETYEQYF; DNA: TGTGCCAGCAGCCGGGGACAGGAAACCTACGAGCAGTACTTC; V: TRBV28; size: .; J: TRBJ2-7; D: TRBD1
CDR3: CASSRGTRDTEAFF; DNA: TGTGCCAGCAGTCGTGGGACCCGGGACACTGAAGCTTTCTTT; V: TRBV28; size: .; J: TRBJ1-1; D: .
CDR3: CASKGTSGSDEQFF; DNA: TGTGCCAGCAAGGGGACTAGCGGGAGCGATGAGCAGTTCTTC; V: TRBV2; size: .; J: TRBJ2-1; D: TRBD2
CDR3: CASSQEVRGNTEAFF; DNA: TGTGCCAGCAGCCAAGAAGTCCGGGGTAACACTGAAGCTTTCTTT; V: TRBV4-2; size: .; J: TRBJ1-1; D: .
CDR3: CATSVGPGVVDEQFF; DNA: TGTGCCACCAGTGTAGGGCCGGGAGTCGTAGATGAGCAGTTCTTC; V: TRBV24-1; size: .; J: TRBJ2-1; D: .
CDR3: CASSPKYGYTF; DNA: TGTGCCAGCAGTCCCAAATATGGCTACACCTTC; V: TRBV12-3/TRBV12-4; size: .; J: TRBJ1-2; D: .
CDR3: CASSATTAPNYGYTF; DNA: TGTGCCAGCAGCGCAACGACAGCCCCTAACTATGGCTACACCTTC; V: TRBV6-5; size: .; J: TRBJ1-2; D: .
CDR3: CASSLLASGNNEQYF; DNA: TGTGCCAGCAGTTTACTGGCTAGCGGGAATAACGAGCAGTACTTC; V: TRBV27; size: .; J: TRBJ2-7; D: TRBD2
CDR3: CATSRDLAIAGGVAYNEQFF; DNA: TGTGCCACCAGCAGAGATCTCGCGATAGCGGGAGGGGTCGCCTACAATGAGCAGTTCTTC; V: TRBV15; size: .; J: TRBJ2-1; D: TRBD2
CDR3: CASSLSTPYGGTGELFF; DNA: TGTGCCAGCAGTCTTTCCACTCCCTACGGGGGGACCGGGGAGCTGTTTTTT; V: TRBV6-2/TRBV6-3; size: .; J: TRBJ2-2; D: TRBD2
CDR3: CASSEAGNEQYF; DNA: TGTGCCAGCAGTGAAGCAGGGAACGAGCAGTACTTC; V: TRBV25-1; size: few; J: TRBJ2-7; D: .
CDR3: CATSAAQPGGAEQYF; DNA: TGTGCCACCAGTGCCGCCCAACCGGGGGGGGCCGAGCAGTACTTC; V: TRBV24-1; size: .; J: TRBJ2-7; D: TRBD2
CDR3: CASSSYRADEQYF; DNA: TGTGCCAGCAGCTCATACAGGGCGGACGAGCAGTACTTC; V: TRBV7-8; size: few; J: TRBJ2-7; D: .
CDR3: CASSLAPSSAGAPSNYGYTF; DNA: TGTGCCAGCAGCTTGGCACCTTCGTCGGCAGGAGCCCCGTCTAACTATGGCTACACCTTC; V: TRBV5-4; size: .; J: TRBJ1-2; D: .
CDR3: CASSQETGYNSPLHF; DNA: TGCGCCAGCAGCCAAGAAACAGGATATAATTCACCCCTCCACTTT; V: TRBV4-3; size: .; J: TRBJ1-6; D: .
CDR3: CASTPLGRGFSEQYF; DNA: TGTGCCAGCACCCCCTTGGGCAGGGGGTTTTCCGAGCAGTACTTC; V: TRBV6-5; size: .; J: TRBJ2-7; D: TRBD1
CDR3: CSAERDPYNEQFF; DNA: TGCAGCGCCGAGCGGGACCCCTACAATGAGCAGTTCTTC; V: TRBV29-1; size: few; J: TRBJ2-1; D: TRBD2
CDR3: CASSRDRGDNQPQHF; DNA: TGTGCCAGCAGTCGGGACAGGGGAGACAATCAGCCCCAGCATTTT; V: TRBV2; size: .; J: TRBJ1-5; D: TRBD1
CDR3: CASTLGQGPEPQHF; DNA: TGTGCCAGCACCTTGGGACAGGGCCCAGAGCCCCAGCATTTT; V: TRBV5-8; size: once; J: TRBJ1-5; D: TRBD1
CDR3: CAWSGALGGAGELFF; DNA: TGTGCCTGGAGTGGGGCTTTGGGCGGAGCCGGGGAGCTGTTTTTT; V: TRBV30; size: once; J: TRBJ2-2; D: .
CDR3: CASSLRLGNGYTF; DNA: TGTGCCAGCAGCTTAAGGCTAGGGAACGGCTACACCTTC; V: TRBV7-9; size: .; J: TRBJ1-2; D: .
CDR3: CASSPTKAYSTDTQYF; DNA: TGTGCCAGTAGTCCGACCAAGGCCTATAGCACAGATACGCAGTATTTT; V: TRBV19; size: .; J: TRBJ2-3; D: .
CDR3: CASSLGGQNSYEQYF; DNA: TGCGCCAGCAGCTTGGGGGGTCAGAACTCCTACGAGCAGTACTTC; V: TRBV5-1; size: once; J: TRBJ2-7; D: .
CDR3: CSVGNDWNTQYF; DNA: TGCAGCGTTGGTAACGACTGGAATACGCAGTATTTT; V: TRBV29-1; size: .; J: TRBJ2-3; D: .
CDR3: CASSHGLADYSYNEQFF; DNA: TGCGCCAGCAGCCATGGACTAGCGGATTACTCCTACAATGAGCAGTTCTTC; V: TRBV5-1; size: .; J: TRBJ2-1; D: TRBD2
CDR3: CASSPDRMNTGELFF; DNA: TGTGCCAGCAGCCCCGACAGGATGAACACCGGGGAGCTGTTTTTT; V: TRBV7-2; size: .; J: TRBJ2-2; D: .
CDR3: CASSLDASDTQYF; DNA: TGTGCCAGCAGCTTGGATGCCTCAGATACGCAGTATTTT; V: TRBV5-4; size: once; J: TRBJ2-3; D: .
CDR3: CASSHDRGLRREQYF; DNA: TGTGCCAGCAGCCACGACAGGGGGCTGCGGAGGGAGCAGTACTTC; V: TRBV28; size: .; J: TRBJ2-7; D: TRBD1
CDR3: CASSKTGMNTEAFF; DNA: TGTGCCAGCAGCAAGACAGGGATGAACACTGAAGCTTTCTTT; V: TRBV9; size: .; J: TRBJ1-1; D: TRBD1
CDR3: CASSSTRGVAQYF; DNA: TGTGCCAGCAGCTCAACAAGGGGTGTTGCGCAGTATTTT; V: TRBV27; size: .; J: TRBJ2-3; D: .
CDR3: CASSPAAGNTEAFF; DNA: TGTGCCAGCAGCCCCGCGGCGGGGAACACTGAAGCTTTCTTT; V: TRBV28; size: .; J: TRBJ1-1; D: .
CDR3: CASSERRQYEQYF; DNA: TGTGCCAGCAGTGAACGTCGCCAGTACGAGCAGTACTTC; V: TRBV2; size: .; J: TRBJ2-7; D: .
CDR3: CASSLVLAGLAETQYF; DNA: TGTGCCAGCAGTTTAGTACTAGCGGGGCTAGCGGAGACCCAGTACTTC; V: TRBV28; size: .; J: TRBJ2-5; D: TRBD2
CDR3: CAIKVSGSGHEQFF; DNA: TGTGCCATCAAAGTTAGCGGGAGTGGGCATGAGCAGTTCTTC; V: TRBV10-3; size: .; J: TRBJ2-1; D: TRBD2
CDR3: CASSHLDRSNQPQHF; DNA: TGTGCCAGTAGTCATCTGGACAGGTCGAATCAGCCCCAGCATTTT; V: TRBV19; size: few; J: TRBJ1-5; D: TRBD1
CDR3: CARSFRDFPSHYEQYF; DNA: TGTGCCAGAAGCTTCCGGGACTTTCCTTCTCACTACGAGCAGTACTTC; V: TRBV5-3; size: .; J: TRBJ2-7; D: .
CDR3: CASSQDYSGSNNEQFF; DNA: TGTGCCAGCAGCCAAGATTACAGCGGGAGCAACAATGAGCAGTTCTTC; V: TRBV4-2; size: .; J: TRBJ2-1; D: TRBD2